This passage covers 25 T cell receptor beta chains from one sample sequenced in a study of blood T cell repertoires in COVID-19 (dated by TCRdb to about 2020). The library was made by the immunoSEQ multiplex PCR assay. In TCRdb, the immuneACCESS table is reduced to in-frame sequences with V and J assigned. These tables do not hold every clone; where another copy was compared, an unresolved V gene accounts for under half, and the others remain unexplained. Across this sample there are about 74,000 clones, with roughly four fifths seen only once. The ten largest clones take up approximately 35% of the sample. Sequences were obtained from peripheral blood. The source is a man in his 70s with acute or convalescent COVID-19.

The chain recombines TRBV19 with TRBJ1-6; 7 nucleotides line up with TRBD1. Per the germline V gene, CDR1 is LNHDA and CDR2 is SQIVND (reference sequence). This CDR3 contains 14 residues. Trimming took 5 bases from V and 7 from J; bases not matched to a gene: 5. The CDR3 loop is CASSPTGINSPLHF. CDR3 DNA: TGTGCCAGTAGTCCGACAGGGATCAATTCACCCCTCCACTTT.

The chain has TRBV4-3 and TRBJ1-2; no reliable D call. V lost 4 bases, J lost 5 bases, and 17 bases lay in between. The germline gives CDR1 LGHNA, CDR2 YSLEER. This CDR3 has 15 residues. The CDR3, as DNA: TGCGCCAGCAGCCGCAACGCGGGAGAACTGTATGGCTACACCTTC. This codes for CASSRNAGELYGYTF.

This chain links TRBV6-5 with TRBJ1-5; TRBD1 matches at 8 bases. Germline CDR1 MNHEY, CDR2 SVGAGI. V shed 6 bases and J 4 bases; nucleotides not matched to a gene: 8. There are 15 residues in the CDR3. The CDR3 sequence: CASSLRDRWNQPQHF. In nucleotides, the CDR3 is TGTGCCAGCAGCCTACGGGACAGGTGGAATCAGCCCCAGCATTTT.

This clone appeared a few times. This chain joins TRBV4-1 and TRBJ2-1; TRBD2 agrees at 9 bases. Germline CDR1 and CDR2: MGHRA and YSYEKL. The CDR3 is 14 amino acids. The J segment lost 15 bases and the V segment lost 3 bases, leaving 12 bases of the junction unmatched. The CDR3 nucleotides read TGCGCCAGCAGCCAGGGACCGGCCGGGACTAGCAGGTTCTTC. Translation gives CASSQGPAGTSRFF.

J is TRBJ1-2 and V is TRBV6-6; 9 bases match TRBD1. Germline V gives CDR1 MNHNY, CDR2 SVGAGI (reference sequence). This CDR3 contains 16 residues. V shed 8 bases and J 1 base; nucleotides not matched to a gene: 11. The CDR3 reads CASAYPGQGLNYGYTF. The CDR3 DNA is TGTGCCAGCGCGTACCCGGGACAGGGCCTTAACTATGGCTACACCTTC.

The chain uses TRBV5-1 and TRBJ1-3; no definite D call. Trimming pared 0 bases from V and 2 bases from J, leaving 6 bases between. The CDR3 length is 14 residues. Germline lookup yields CDR1 SGHRS and CDR2 YFSETQ. This CDR3 reads CASSLDGAGNTIYF. In nucleotides, the CDR3 is TGCGCCAGCAGCTTGGACGGGGCTGGAAACACCATATATTTT.

CDR3 in DNA: TGTGCCAGCAGAGGGACTGGAGTCTACGAGCAGTACTTC. It translates to CASRGTGVYEQYF. The chain links TRBV2 to TRBJ2-7; possibly TRBD2 for D (6 bases). V gave up 6 bases and J gave up 3 bases, with 12 bases separating them. The CDR3 spans 13 residues. Germline V gives CDR1 SNHLY, CDR2 FYNNEI.

This chain connects TRBV6-5 to TRBJ2-1; TRBD1 agrees at 7 bases. The CDR3 extends over 14 amino acids. From germline, CDR1 is MNHEY and CDR2 SVGAGI. The V segment lost 5 bases and the J segment 8 bases; nucleotides outside the gene matches: 9. The CDR3 region is CASSLDRVVDEQFF. The CDR3 region has the DNA TGTGCCAGCAGTCTCGACAGGGTTGTGGATGAGCAGTTCTTC.

The chain has TRBV29-1 and TRBJ2-5, with TRBD1 matching 7 bases. Trimming took 7 bases from V and 0 from J; bases not matched to a gene: 8. The germline V gene encodes CDR1 SQVTM and CDR2 ANQGSEA. The CDR3 is 14 amino acids. In nucleotides, the CDR3 is TGCAGCGCACCGGGACAGTTGTACCAAGAGACCCAGTACTTC. Its protein is CSAPGQLYQETQYF.

The chain has TRBV6-6 and TRBJ1-4; D is uncertain. Trimming left V 5 bases short and J 1 base short, with 8 bases between. The CDR3 is made up of 14 amino acids. Germline V gene data show CDR1 as MNHNY and CDR2 as SVGAGI (reference sequence). CDR3 sequence reads: CASSSLGTNEKLFF. In DNA form, the CDR3 reads TGTGCCAGCAGTAGCCTCGGAACTAATGAAAAACTGTTTTTT.

The chain uses TRBV7-2 and TRBJ2-1, with 9 bases aligning to TRBD2. Germline trimming cut 4 bases from V and 6 bases from J; bases unmatched to any gene: 1. Germline CDR1 is SGHTA and CDR2 is FQGNSA. The CDR3 loop spans 13 amino acids. For the CDR3, the DNA is TGTGCCAGCAGCTCGACTAGCGGCAATGAGCAGTTCTTC. Translated: CASSSTSGNEQFF. The full variable domain, completed using reference TRBV7-2 and TRBJ2-1, is GAGVSQSPSNKVTEKGKDVELRCDPISGHTALYWYRQSLGQGLEFLIYFQGNSAPDKSGLPSDRFSAERTGGSVSTLTIQRTQQEDSAVYLCASSSTSGNEQFFGPGTRLTVL.

This chain links TRBV24-1 with TRBJ2-1; tentatively, D is TRBD2 (6 bases). This CDR3 comprises 15 residues. Germline assignment: CDR1 KGHDR and CDR2 SFDVKD. V dropped 7 bases and J dropped 0 bases, with 12 bases sitting between them. CDR3 DNA: TGTGCCACCAGCGTGGGGGGAGGCTCCTACAATGAGCAGTTCTTC. This codes for CATSVGGGSYNEQFF.

The chain couples TRBV19 to TRBJ2-7, with D tentatively TRBD2 (6 bases). V lost 2 bases, J lost 5 bases, and 13 bases lay in between. CDR1 LNHDA and CDR2 SQIVND come from the germline V gene (reference sequence). The CDR3 contains 14 residues. CDR3 nucleotide sequence: TGTGCCAGTAGTATAAGCGGGTCTTGGGACGAGCAGTACTTC. Amino acids: CASSISGSWDEQYF.

This clone was detected a few times. Compared with germline, one end of the junction differs, possibly owing to a read error. The chain recombines TRBV7-7 with TRBJ2-1; a possible D gene is TRBD2 (6 bases). Per germline, CDR1 SSHAT and CDR2 FNYEAQ (reference sequence). This CDR3 is built from 12 residues. CDR3 coding DNA: TGTGCTAGCAGCCCCGGGGGTAATGAGCAGTTCTTC. It encodes CASSPGGNEQFF. The full variable domain, in which reference TRBV7-7 and TRBJ2-1 provide the parts outside the CDR3, is GAGVSQSPRYKVTKRGQDVTLRCDPISSHATLYWYQQALGQGPEFLTYFNYEAQPDKSGLPSDRFSAERPEGSISTLTIQRTEQRDSAMYRCASSPGGNEQFFGPGTRLTVL.

The chain employs TRBV2 and TRBJ1-6, with D tentatively TRBD1 (5 bases). The CDR3 loop spans 15 amino acids. Trimming removed 6 bases at V and 5 bases at J, with 14 bases between. Germline CDR1 is SNHLY and CDR2 is FYNNEI. This CDR3 is CASRPTENNNSPLHF. CDR3 DNA: TGTGCCAGCAGGCCGACAGAAAATAATAATTCACCCCTCCACTTT.

This chain joins TRBV7-6 and TRBJ2-7; 7 bases are shared with TRBD1. The V segment lost 4 bases and the J segment 0 bases; nucleotides outside the gene matches: 3. The CDR3 extends over 14 amino acids. The V gene's germline CDR1 is SGHVS and CDR2 FNYEAQ. This CDR3 is CASSSRDSSYEQYF. CDR3 nucleotide sequence: TGTGCCAGCAGCTCTAGGGACAGCTCCTACGAGCAGTACTTC.

The chain links TRBV23-1 to TRBJ2-7; TRBD1 might be the D (6 bases). TRBV23-1 is noted as an ORF with a role that remains uncertain. The length of the CDR3 is 14 residues. The V end lost 10 bases, the J end lost 4 bases, and 20 bases lay between the germline ends. CDR3 sequence (DNA): TGCGCCACCACAGATGAACAGGGTCCGTACGAGCAGTACTTC. Translated, it gives CATTDEQGPYEQYF.

The V gene is TRBV19, the J gene TRBJ1-2; D not certain. The CDR3 is 13 residues long. V lost 5 bases, J lost 4 bases, and 11 bases lay in between. Germline V CDR1 and CDR2: LNHDA, SQIVND (reference sequence). The CDR3 DNA is TGTGCCAGTAGTGTCAAAGACACCTATGGCTACACCTTC. Translation: CASSVKDTYGYTF.

This clone was counted between two and nine times. J is TRBJ1-2 and V is TRBV7-9; D perhaps matches TRBD1 (5 bases). There are 18 residues in the CDR3. With 3 bases removed from V and 2 bases from J, the gap between germline ends came to 22 bases. Germline values: CDR1 SEHNR, CDR2 FQNEAQ (reference sequence). CDR3 amino acids: CASSLDGALLEGNYGYTF. The CDR3 nucleotides read TGTGCCAGCAGCTTGGATGGGGCCCTCTTGGAGGGGAACTATGGCTACACCTTC.

The chain combines TRBV18 with TRBJ2-1, with D possibly being TRBD1 (5 bases). The V gene's germline CDR1 is KGHSH and CDR2 LQKENI. V dropped 3 bases and J dropped 2 bases, with 17 bases sitting between them. The CDR3 loop spans 17 amino acids. The CDR3 sequence: CASSPLFREGPYNEQFF. DNA for the CDR3: TGTGCCAGCTCACCGCTTTTCAGGGAAGGACCCTACAATGAGCAGTTCTTC.

The gene calls are TRBV19 and TRBJ2-6, with 10 bases matching TRBD1. V shed 1 base, J shed 0 bases, and the junction held 9 bases outside the gene matches. The CDR3 has 20 residues. Germline CDR1 LNHDA, CDR2 SQIVND (reference sequence). CDR3 residues: CASSIGRDRGPYSGANVLTF. In DNA form, the CDR3 reads TGTGCCAGTAGTATAGGGAGGGACAGGGGACCTTACTCTGGGGCCAACGTCCTGACTTTC.

V is TRBV29-1 and J is TRBJ2-1; D is undetermined. The germline V and J ends were trimmed by 5 bases and 0 bases, with 14 bases remaining between them. CDR1 is SQVTM and CDR2 is ANQGSEA in the germline V gene. This CDR3 is built from 15 residues. DNA of the CDR3: TGCAGCGTTTTAAGCCCGCTAGGCTCCTACAATGAGCAGTTCTTC. Residues: CSVLSPLGSYNEQFF.

This rearrangement joins TRBV28 to TRBJ1-3; D is perhaps TRBD1 (6 bases). Germline CDR1 reads MDHEN; CDR2 reads SYDVKM. The CDR3 runs to 17 residues. V dropped 5 bases and J dropped 0 bases, with 17 bases sitting between them. The CDR3 DNA is TGTGCCAGCAGTGTCCAACAGGGTAGTCTCTCTGGAAACACCATATATTTT. Translation gives CASSVQQGSLSGNTIYF.

This rearrangement joins TRBV19 to TRBJ1-1; the D gene is possibly TRBD1 (6 bases). Germline CDR1 LNHDA, CDR2 SQIVND (reference sequence). V lost 5 bases and J lost 6, with 22 bases in between. There are 16 residues in the CDR3. The CDR3 spells CASSPTGHLGRAEAFF. The CDR3 region has the DNA TGTGCCAGTAGTCCCACGGGACATCTGGGAAGAGCTGAAGCTTTCTTT. Full variable domain (missing parts from reference TRBV19 and TRBJ1-1): DGGITQSPKYLFRKEGQNVTLSCEQNLNHDAMYWYRQDPGQGLRLIYYSQIVNDFQKGDIAEGYSVSREKKESFPLTVTSAQKNPTAFYLCASSPTGHLGRAEAFFGQGTRLTVV.

This CDR3 reads CASSQPGSSAVNEQFF. In DNA form, the CDR3 reads TGTGCCAGCAGCCAACCCGGGAGTTCGGCGGTCAATGAGCAGTTCTTC. The chain combines TRBV7-3 with TRBJ2-1; D perhaps matches TRBD2 (6 bases). The germline V gene has CDR1 SGHTA and CDR2 FQGTGA. Trimming removed 5 bases at V and 6 bases at J, with 20 bases between. The CDR3 is 16 residues long.